This TCR beta chain is drawn from a study of blood T cell repertoires in COVID-19. At the level of the study: PBMCs, B-cell-depleted T cells, or T cells provided the cDNA or gDNA that made up the material.

Only in-frame clones appear in the TCRdb table, and some are missing; sequencing was by immunoSEQ multiplex PCR. The table records 200,000 or so clones, about 90% of them present only once. CDR1 is SGHVS, CDR2 FNYEAQ, per germline. Unmatched junction bases numbered 1, after V lost 2 bases and J lost 6 bases. The CDR3 runs to 14 residues. The clonotype was recovered from a man aged 35 to 55 with active or convalescent COVID-19. The chain carries TRBV7-6 and TRBJ1-4; 9 nucleotides match TRBD1. Sequenced input: peripheral blood. The CDR3 is CASSLTGGYEKLFF. CDR3 DNA sequence: TGTGCCAGCAGCTTAACAGGGGGCTATGAAAAACTGTTTTTT.